This T cell receptor beta chain came from a study of T cell changes during pregnancy in multiple sclerosis. Trimming left V 9 bases short and J 2 bases short, with 20 bases between. The CDR3 has 16 amino acids. Germline assignment: CDR1 MNHNY and CDR2 SVGAGI (reference sequence). Measured with immunoSEQ multiplex PCR; TCRdb has only the in-frame clones, and not every one. The table includes 20,000 to 30,000 clones, roughly 89% detected once. The sample in question was CD8+ T cells from peripheral blood mononuclear cells, obtained in the second trimester of pregnancy. J is TRBJ2-1 and V is TRBV6-6; possibly TRBD2 for D (5 bases). This TCR was recovered from a female donor with multiple sclerosis, enrolled in a pregnancy study. The CDR3 loop is CASRDEGPETYNEQFF. CDR3 sequence (DNA): TGTGCCAGTAGGGATGAGGGCCCAGAAACCTACAATGAGCAGTTCTTC.